The rows below give T cell receptor beta chains drawn from one sample of a study of blood T cells in healthy people across ages. TCRdb re-analysed the 5' RACE reads in MiXCR, keeping a single row per CDR3 protein. Of around 990,000 distinct CDR3 sequences listed, approximately 25% are singletons. Separately, the same data were catalogued under a study of T cells of mothers and their children.

The sequencing sample was made of blood. All receptors derive from a girl between 2 and 10 years old in good health. Each CDR3 is given with its conserved first and last residue. A D gene is named only where the DNA matches it firmly. Size values are once, few and many counts, or a class for expanded clones, and some rows have none.

D	size	V	J	CDR3	DNA
NA	NA	TRBV5-1	TRBJ2-5	CASSPQSPQETQYF	TGCGCCAGCAGCCCTCAAAGCCCACAAGAGACCCAGTACTTC
NA	few	TRBV6-1	TRBJ1-5	CASSEQANQPQHF	TGTGCCAGCAGTGAACAGGCCAATCAGCCCCAGCATTTT
TRBD1	few	TRBV28	TRBJ1-2	CASSFGDRGLLGYTF	TGTGCCAGCAGTTTTGGTGACAGGGGGCTTTTGGGCTACACCTTC
NA	NA	TRBV7-6	TRBJ2-3	CASSVGLGDTQYF	TGTGCCAGCAGCGTCGGACTCGGGGATACGCAGTATTTT
TRBD1	NA	TRBV5-1	TRBJ2-7	CASTPRGQGDNEQYF	TGCGCCAGCACCCCTAGGGGGCAGGGGGACAACGAGCAGTACTTC
NA	few	TRBV7-3	TRBJ2-3	CASRFGFSTDTQYF	TGTGCCAGCAGGTTTGGGTTTAGCACAGATACGCAGTATTTT
NA	NA	TRBV15	TRBJ2-5	CATSREGGGETQYF	TGTGCCACCAGCAGAGAGGGCGGAGGAGAGACCCAGTACTTC
NA	NA	TRBV12-3/TRBV12-4	TRBJ2-1	CASSSLTRSSYNEQFF	TGTGCCAGCAGCTCCCTGACTAGAAGCTCCTACAATGAGCAGTTCTTC
TRBD1	NA	TRBV6-5	TRBJ1-2	CASSYSSTGVGGYTF	TGTGCCAGCAGTTACTCGAGTACAGGGGTTGGCGGCTACACCTTC
TRBD2	NA	TRBV11-2	TRBJ2-7	CASSSETSGVYEQYF	TGTGCCAGCAGCTCCGAGACTAGCGGGGTTTACGAGCAGTACTTC
TRBD2	few	TRBV6-5	TRBJ2-7	CASSYKGLEGTEQYF	TGTGCCAGCAGTTATAAGGGACTAGAAGGCACCGAGCAGTACTTC
NA	NA	TRBV5-1	TRBJ1-1	CASSPADGETEAFF	TGCGCCAGCAGCCCTGCGGACGGAGAAACTGAAGCTTTCTTT
NA	few	TRBV7-3	TRBJ1-6	CASSLNGVRTNSPLHF	TGTGCCAGCAGCTTAAATGGGGTCCGAACGAATTCACCCCTCCACTTT
NA	NA	TRBV12-3/TRBV12-4	TRBJ2-5	CASSRGRPEDETQYF	TGTGCCAGCAGCAGGGGACGGCCCGAGGACGAGACCCAGTACTTC
NA	NA	TRBV12-3/TRBV12-4	TRBJ2-1	CASTIQGVSYNEQFF	TGTGCCAGCACCATCCAGGGTGTTTCCTACAATGAGCAGTTCTTC
TRBD1	few	TRBV11-3	TRBJ1-1	CASRRQGGMNTEAFF	TGTGCCAGCAGACGACAGGGGGGAATGAACACTGAAGCTTTCTTT
TRBD1	few	TRBV12-3/TRBV12-4	TRBJ2-1	CASTPTGGTEQFF	TGTGCCAGCACTCCGACAGGGGGCACTGAGCAGTTCTTC
NA	NA	TRBV5-1	TRBJ1-2	CASSNGPAGGYTF	TGCGCCAGCAGCAACGGACCGGCGGGTGGCTACACCTTC
NA	many	TRBV7-2	TRBJ2-5	CASSRAYQETQYF	TGTGCCAGCAGCCGGGCCTACCAAGAGACCCAGTACTTC
NA	NA	TRBV7-2	TRBJ2-1	CASSFRPLDYYNEQFF	TGTGCCAGCAGCTTCCGACCCCTCGACTACTACAATGAGCAGTTCTTC
TRBD2	NA	TRBV7-3	TRBJ2-1	CASSPLAGGRSEQFF	TGTGCCAGCAGCCCGTTAGCGGGAGGGCGGTCTGAGCAGTTCTTC
TRBD2	few	TRBV9	TRBJ2-1	CASSATSGRWDEQFF	TGTGCCAGCAGTGCCACTAGCGGGAGATGGGATGAGCAGTTCTTC
NA	NA	TRBV19	TRBJ2-1	CASSILGGYNEQFF	TGTGCCAGTAGTATCCTGGGCGGTTACAATGAGCAGTTCTTC
NA	few	TRBV7-8	TRBJ1-2	CASSPTGGKNGYTF	TGTGCCAGCAGCCCAACCGGGGGGAAAAATGGCTACACCTTC
TRBD2	NA	TRBV5-1	TRBJ2-7	CASSSPTSGGPYEQYF	TGCGCCAGCAGCTCCCCGACTAGCGGGGGCCCCTACGAGCAGTACTTC
TRBD1	NA	TRBV20-1	TRBJ1-6	CSALDRAASPLHF	TGCAGTGCGTTAGACAGGGCGGCCTCACCCCTCCACTTT
NA	NA	TRBV6-6	TRBJ2-1	CASTLDTYSEQFF	TGTGCCAGCACACTAGATACGTACAGTGAGCAGTTCTTC
NA	NA	TRBV7-9	TRBJ2-5	CASSLNLEETQYF	TGTGCCAGCAGCTTAAATCTAGAAGAGACCCAGTACTTC
TRBD2	NA	TRBV7-2	TRBJ2-1	CASSLVSGGYNEQFF	TGTGCCAGCAGCTTAGTGAGCGGGGGATACAATGAGCAGTTCTTC
NA	few	TRBV20-1	TRBJ1-1	CSATQGFTEAFF	TGCAGTGCTACGCAGGGGTTCACTGAAGCTTTCTTT
TRBD1	NA	TRBV29-1	TRBJ2-3	CSVEPGQGDTQYF	TGCAGCGTTGAGCCGGGACAGGGGGATACGCAGTATTTT
NA	NA	TRBV4-1	TRBJ2-3	CASSQERRTDTQYF	TGCGCCAGCAGCCAAGAGCGGCGCACAGATACGCAGTATTTT
NA	few	TRBV7-9	TRBJ1-5	CASSPPGGRDQPQHF	TGTGCCAGCAGCCCGCCCGGGGGGCGAGATCAGCCCCAGCATTTT
NA	NA	TRBV19	TRBJ1-2	CASSSDSVYGYTF	TGTGCCAGTAGTAGTGACAGCGTATATGGCTACACCTTC
TRBD1	NA	TRBV9	TRBJ2-7	CASSVDGQVVYEQYF	TGTGCCAGCAGCGTAGATGGACAGGTCGTCTACGAGCAGTACTTC
TRBD2	NA	TRBV28	TRBJ2-7	CASSVTTSGSSYEQYF	TGTGCCAGCAGTGTCACGACTAGCGGGAGCTCCTACGAGCAGTACTTC
TRBD2	NA	TRBV6-5	TRBJ2-1	CASGRLAGYNEQFF	TGTGCCAGCGGAAGACTAGCGGGTTACAATGAGCAGTTCTTC
NA	few	TRBV29-1	TRBJ2-2	CSVEDPAFAGADTGELFF	TGCAGCGTTGAAGATCCAGCCTTTGCCGGGGCAGACACCGGGGAGCTGTTTTTT
TRBD1	NA	TRBV9	TRBJ2-1	CASSADRVDNGQFF	TGTGCCAGCAGCGCCGACAGGGTGGACAATGGGCAGTTCTTC
NA	NA	TRBV7-9	TRBJ2-3	CASSRRWGEDTQCF	TGTGCCAGCAGCCGACGGTGGGGGGAAGATACGCAGTGTTTT
TRBD2	NA	TRBV28	TRBJ2-7	CASRDSRLAGGYEQYF	TGTGCCAGCCGGGACAGTAGGTTAGCGGGAGGCTACGAGCAGTACTTC
NA	few	TRBV2	TRBJ2-5	CASSEGLGQKRQETQYF	TGCGCCAGCAGTGAAGGTCTAGGACAGAAGAGGCAGGAGACCCAGTACTTC
NA	few	TRBV4-1	TRBJ1-2	CASSLRRAGWEGYTF	TGCGCCAGCAGCCTACGGCGGGCAGGCTGGGAGGGCTACACCTTC
NA	NA	TRBV5-1	TRBJ2-3	CASSLWPCGPDTQYF	TGCGCCAGCAGCTTGTGGCCTTGCGGGCCAGATACGCAGTATTTT
NA	NA	TRBV6-6	TRBJ2-2	CASSSYNTGELFF	TGTGCCAGCAGCTCCTATAACACCGGGGAGCTGTTTTTT
NA	NA	TRBV6-4	TRBJ2-1	CASSPLAASSYNEQFF	TGTGCCAGCAGTCCCCTTGCAGCGAGCTCCTACAATGAGCAGTTCTTC
TRBD1	NA	TRBV6-5	TRBJ1-1	CASRLTGWNTEAFF	TGTGCCAGCAGACTGACAGGGTGGAACACTGAAGCTTTCTTT
NA	few	TRBV15	TRBJ1-1	CATSRRVQARNTEAFF	TGTGCCACCAGCAGAAGGGTCCAGGCGAGGAACACTGAAGCTTTCTTT
NA	NA	TRBV14	TRBJ1-1	CASSHPGMNTEAFF	TGTGCCAGCAGCCACCCAGGCATGAACACTGAAGCTTTCTTT
TRBD2	few	TRBV7-2	TRBJ2-3	CASSLARRGGPDTQYF	TGTGCCAGCAGCTTAGCCCGACGGGGGGGGCCAGATACGCAGTATTTT
NA	few	TRBV2	TRBJ1-1	CASSPRGKVAEAFF	TGTGCCAGCAGTCCCAGGGGAAAGGTCGCTGAAGCTTTCTTT